Below, one TCR beta chain is given with its context. The data are from a study of blood T cell repertoires in COVID-19. Libraries were prepared by immunoSEQ multiplex PCR; TCRdb keeps only in-frame clonotypes and omits some of them. Of about 74,000 clones listed, 70% to 80% were seen once; the top ten hold about 12%. Material for sequencing was peripheral blood. The TCR sequence derives from a human donor in a cohort sampled during active COVID-19.

The CDR3 spells CASSLGWTSGSGEQFF. DNA for the CDR3: TGCGCCAGCAGCTTGGGATGGACTAGCGGGAGTGGTGAGCAGTTCTTC. The V gene is TRBV5-1, the J gene TRBJ2-1; 13 positions match TRBD2. The CDR3 is made up of 16 amino acids. V shed 0 bases, J shed 9 bases, and the junction held 6 bases outside the gene matches. The germline CDR1 and CDR2 sequences are SGHRS and YFSETQ.